The following is a T cell receptor beta chain sequence with its context. As yet, its antigen is unknown. This record belongs to a study of cytomegalovirus exposure and HLA in healthy donors. Study-level results: Investigators reported 150 to 200 TCR beta chains as tied to cytomegalovirus. Rarity held for most TCR sequences, but there were some public TCRs that occurred in many donors.

V shed 5 bases and J shed 0 bases, with 13 bases lying between them. The CDR3 contains 15 residues. Germline-derived CDR1 and CDR2 are MGHRA and YSYEKL. Profiled with immunoSEQ multiplex PCR; TCRdb holds only in-frame clones, not every one. The repertoire holds roughly 82,000 clones, with approximately 93% as singletons. The sequencing input was PBMCs. This receptor was identified in a man between 18 and 35 years old in good health and CMV-seronegative. The gene calls are TRBV4-1 and TRBJ1-1; tentative D call: TRBD1 (6 bases). CDR3 in DNA: TGCGCCAGCAGCGGCAGCCAGGGGATGAACACTGAAGCTTTCTTT. Translated, it gives CASSGSQGMNTEAFF.